A single sample gave rise to the 8 T cell receptor beta chains below, sequenced in a study of identical twins. TCRdb fed the 5' RACE reads into MiXCR, producing one record per CDR3 protein. The sample lists 1.5 million or so distinct CDR3 sequences; more than 30% were seen once. The sequenced material came from cord blood. These receptors originate from a newborn girl in good health.

This clonotype was seen more than once but under ten times. The rearrangement links TRBV9 to TRBJ2-2; D possibly uses TRBD1 or TRBD2 (6 bases each). CDR3 length: 19 amino acids. The V gene's germline CDR1 is SGDLS and CDR2 YYNGEE. V was clipped by 1 base and J by 4 bases, with 23 bases between them. As DNA, the CDR3 is TGTGCCAGCAGCGTAAGGACGGGGGCGACCCTTAAGGGCACCGGGGAGCTGTTTTTT. Residues: CASSVRTGATLKGTGELFF.

The chain employs TRBV27 and TRBJ2-4; the D gene is possibly TRBD2 (7 bases). Germline V gene data show CDR1 as MNHEY and CDR2 as SMNVEV (reference sequence). The CDR3 has 16 residues. Trimming stripped 5 bases from V and 3 bases from J, with 17 bases between. The CDR3 bases are TGTGCCAGCAGTCTAGTGAGGGGGAGGGACAAAAACATTCAGTACTTC. This sequence encodes CASSLVRGRDKNIQYF.

This clonotype was seen a handful of times. The chain links TRBV29-1 to TRBJ2-3; D call uncertain. Looked up from germline, CDR1 is SQVTM and CDR2 is ANQGSEA. The CDR3 is 14 amino acids. The CDR3 here is CIRPIRESTDTQYF. CDR3 sequence (DNA): TGCATCCGCCCCATTCGAGAAAGCACAGATACGCAGTATTTT.

The rearrangement joins TRBV6-5 to TRBJ2-2; TRBD2 aligns across 12 bases. The V gene's germline CDR1 is MNHEY and CDR2 SVGAGI. This CDR3 is 17 amino acids long. J lost 5 bases, V lost 1 base, and 5 bases had no gene match. CDR3 protein: CASSYLTSGRRTGELFF. The CDR3 coding sequence is TGTGCCAGCAGTTACTTGACTAGCGGGAGAAGAACCGGGGAGCTGTTTTTT.

The CDR3 protein is CASTTWGAAEAFF. The CDR3 nucleotides are TGTGCCAGTACCACGTGGGGGGCGGCTGAAGCTTTCTTT. The chain joins TRBV19 to TRBJ1-1; a weak D match, TRBD1 (6 bases). V lost 7 bases, J lost 6 bases, and 15 bases lay in between. The CDR3 is made up of 13 amino acids. From germline, CDR1 is LNHDA and CDR2 SQIVND (reference sequence).

Details on this clonotype: Compared with germline, one end of the junction differs, possibly owing to a read error. The gene calls are TRBV10-3 and TRBJ2-7; the D is unclear. In germline, CDR1 is ENHRY, CDR2 SYGVKD. The CDR3 spans 13 residues. The CDR3 DNA is TGTGCCATCAGTGATAGCAGATCCTCCGAGCAGTACTTC. It specifies CAISDSRSSEQYF.

The chain recombines TRBV21-1 with TRBJ1-2; TRBD1, the D gene given by the table, was not confirmed from the DNA. TRBV21-1 is a pseudogene segment. The CDR3 length is 14 residues. This CDR3 reads CAGSKEPGNYGYTF. As DNA, the CDR3 is TGTGCCGGCAGCAAAGAGCCGGGAAACTATGGCTACACCTTC.

This sequence joins TRBV27 and TRBJ2-3, with D tentatively TRBD2 (6 bases). This CDR3 is built from 15 residues. V gave up 2 bases and J gave up 3 bases, with 12 bases separating them. The germline gives CDR1 MNHEY, CDR2 SMNVEV (reference sequence). CDR3 sequence: CASSLRPGRTDTQYF. The CDR3 DNA reads TGTGCCAGCAGTTTAAGGCCAGGGAGGACAGATACGCAGTATTTT.